One sample yielded the 16 T cell receptor beta chains listed below, sequenced in a study of T cell responses to AZD1222 COVID-19 vaccine. The table came from immunoSEQ multiplex PCR; TCRdb's copy has only in-frame clones and leaves some out. The sample has around 6,100 clones; around 87% are singletons. This specimen was peripheral blood, taken 28 days after the second AZD1222 dose. These receptors were taken from an adult who received the AZD1222 COVID-19 vaccine.

The chain has TRBV29-1 and TRBJ1-2; D gene ambiguous. V shed 6 bases and J shed 6 bases, with 17 bases lying between them. The CDR3 consists of 13 residues. The V gene's germline CDR1 is SQVTM and CDR2 ANQGSEA. The CDR3 sequence is CSVSGRLSDGYTF. The CDR3 coding sequence is TGCAGCGTGAGCGGCCGGTTGTCGGATGGCTACACCTTC.

The DNA of the CDR3 is TGTGCCAGCAGCAGTTCTGGGGGACGGGAGCAGTACGTC. It is translated as CASSSSGGREQYV. The V and J genes are TRBV14 and TRBJ2-7; tentatively, D is TRBD1 or TRBD2 (5 bases each). Germline loops: CDR1 SGHDN, CDR2 FVKESK. V was clipped by 5 bases and J by 7 bases, with 15 bases between them. The CDR3 covers 13 residues.

This chain uses TRBV25-1 with TRBJ1-2, with D uncertain. V was shortened by 4 bases and J by 4 bases, with 10 bases between the two germline ends. Germline assignment: CDR1 MGHDK and CDR2 SYGVNS. This CDR3 is built from 13 residues. The CDR3 DNA sequence: TGTGCCAGCAGTGGGACCGAAGTCTATGGCTACACCTTC. Translating it yields CASSGTEVYGYTF.

V gene TRBV5-1 combines with J gene TRBJ2-6; D not certain. This CDR3 is built from 18 residues. The V gene lost 5 bases and the J gene lost 0 bases, with 18 bases spanning the gap. Per germline, CDR1 SGHRS and CDR2 YFSETQ. CDR3 sequence: CASSVNLGLRSGANVLTF. CDR3 sequence (DNA): TGCGCCAGCAGTGTTAATTTAGGGTTACGCTCTGGGGCCAACGTCCTGACTTTC.

This clone was observed a single time. The chain uses TRBV27 and TRBJ1-4; a possible D gene is TRBD1 (5 bases). V lost 3 bases, J lost 8 bases, and 13 bases lay in between. The CDR3 extends over 14 amino acids. The germline V gene encodes CDR1 MNHEY and CDR2 SMNVEV (reference sequence). DNA for the CDR3: TGTGCCAGCAGTTTTCAGGGATCTCAAGAAAAACTGTTTTTT. As protein: CASSFQGSQEKLFF.

The chain employs TRBV3-1 (or the pseudogene TRBV3-2) and TRBJ2-1, with D possibly being TRBD2 (6 bases). V was shortened by 7 bases and J by 5 bases, with 15 bases between the two germline ends. The germline gives CDR1 LGHDT, CDR2 YNNKEL (reference sequence). This CDR3 region has 14 residues. The CDR3: CASNFLALHNEQFF. The CDR3 coding sequence is TGTGCCAGCAACTTTCTAGCGCTACACAATGAGCAGTTCTTC.

The rearrangement joins TRBV6-6 to TRBJ2-1; D is uncertain. The germline V gene encodes CDR1 MNHNY and CDR2 SVGAGI (reference sequence). Trimming stripped 7 bases from V and 5 bases from J, with 15 bases between. There are 14 residues in the CDR3. This chain's CDR3 is CASIPGYTDNEQFF. CDR3 in DNA: TGTGCCAGCATCCCCGGGTACACGGACAATGAGCAGTTCTTC.

The chain is built from TRBV2 and TRBJ1-2; a possible D gene is TRBD1 (6 bases). The ends were cut back, 6 bases at V and 6 bases at J, with 14 bases in the middle. CDR1 is SNHLY and CDR2 is FYNNEI in the germline V gene. The CDR3 runs to 13 residues. CDR3 sequence (DNA): TGTGCCAGCAGCCCAGGGGTTCCGAATGGCTACACCTTC. Protein: CASSPGVPNGYTF.

The J gene is TRBJ1-3, the V gene TRBV19, with 9 bases matching TRBD1. In germline, CDR1 is LNHDA, CDR2 SQIVND (reference sequence). This CDR3 comprises 16 residues. V was clipped by 5 bases and J by 3 bases; unmatched bases: 8. The CDR3 spells CASSPPGDRVGNTIYF. The CDR3 DNA is TGTGCCAGTAGTCCACCGGGGGACAGGGTTGGAAACACCATATATTTT. Full variable domain (remainder filled in from reference TRBV19 and TRBJ1-3): DGGITQSPKYLFRKEGQNVTLSCEQNLNHDAMYWYRQDPGQGLRLIYYSQIVNDFQKGDIAEGYSVSREKKESFPLTVTSAQKNPTAFYLCASSPPGDRVGNTIYFGEGSWLTVV.

A single count supports this clone. The rearrangement joins TRBV19 to TRBJ2-7, with TRBD2 identical over 14 bases. The CDR3 spans 18 residues. V lost 3 bases to trimming and J lost 4 bases; unmatched junction nucleotides: 11. Germline CDR1 and CDR2: LNHDA and SQIVND (reference sequence). CDR3 amino acids: CASSIQGTSGSYLYEQYF. The CDR3 DNA sequence: TGTGCCAGTAGTATCCAGGGGACTAGCGGGAGTTATCTTTACGAGCAGTACTTC.

The chain is built from TRBV28 and TRBJ1-2; D unresolved. The CDR3 runs to 13 residues. Germline V gene sequence: CDR1 MDHEN, CDR2 SYDVKM. V was cut by 5 bases and J by 0 bases, with 7 bases left in between. This CDR3 reads CASSTGPNYGYTF. CDR3 coding DNA: TGTGCCAGCAGTACCGGACCTAACTATGGCTACACCTTC.

J is TRBJ1-2 and V is TRBV19, with TRBD1 matching 10 bases. The V gene end was trimmed by 4 bases and the J gene end by 2 bases; junction bases not matched to a gene: 13. The length of the CDR3 is 18 residues. Germline values: CDR1 LNHDA, CDR2 SQIVND (reference sequence). This CDR3 is CASSKPWDRGRLNYGYTF. DNA of the CDR3: TGTGCCAGTAGTAAGCCCTGGGACAGGGGCCGTCTGAACTATGGCTACACCTTC.

The rearrangement uses TRBV19 and TRBJ2-1; either TRBD1 or TRBD2 may fit D (5 bases each). Trimming removed 7 bases at V and 4 bases at J, with 14 bases between. The V gene's germline CDR1 is LNHDA and CDR2 SQIVND (reference sequence). There are 14 residues in the CDR3. Here the CDR3 reads CASTTRGGYNEQFF. DNA for the CDR3: TGTGCCAGTACCACCCGGGGCGGTTACAATGAGCAGTTCTTC.

The chain employs TRBV2 and TRBJ1-6; the D is unclear. Per germline, CDR1 SNHLY and CDR2 FYNNEI. CDR3 length equals 14 residues. The V and J ends lost 4 bases and 3 bases respectively, with 7 bases between them. In nucleotides, the CDR3 is TGTGCCAGCAGTGGGGTCCTCTATAATTCACCCCTCCACTTT. It codes for CASSGVLYNSPLHF. Full variable domain (outside the CDR3, taken from reference TRBV2 and TRBJ1-6): EPEVTQTPSHQVTQMGQEVILRCVPISNHLYFYWYRQILGQKVEFLVSFYNNEISEKSEIFDDQFSVERPDGSNFTLKIRSTKLEDSAMYFCASSGVLYNSPLHFGNGTRLTVT.

V is TRBV7-9 and J is TRBJ1-5; no clear D gene. This CDR3 comprises 14 residues. Germline V CDR1 and CDR2: SEHNR, FQNEAQ (reference sequence). Trimming took 4 bases from V and 6 from J, leaving 13 bases between them. The CDR3 DNA is TGTGCCAGCAGCTCCGAATATTCGCGTCAGCCCCAGCATTTT. Its translation is CASSSEYSRQPQHF. Looking up the rest from reference TRBV7-9 and TRBJ1-5 gives the full variable domain: DTGVSQNPRHKITKRGQNVTFRCDPISEHNRLYWYRQTLGQGPEFLTYFQNEAQLEKSRLLSDRFSAERPKGSFSTLEIQRTEQGDSAMYLCASSSEYSRQPQHFGDGTRLSIL.

The chain has TRBV12-3 or TRBV12-4 and TRBJ1-2; no reliable D call. This CDR3 is 13 amino acids long. Trimming removed 3 bases from V and 2 bases from J, with 7 bases in between. The CDR3 DNA reads as TGTGCCAGCAGTTTGGGAGCCAACTATGGCTACACCTTC. Translation gives CASSLGANYGYTF.